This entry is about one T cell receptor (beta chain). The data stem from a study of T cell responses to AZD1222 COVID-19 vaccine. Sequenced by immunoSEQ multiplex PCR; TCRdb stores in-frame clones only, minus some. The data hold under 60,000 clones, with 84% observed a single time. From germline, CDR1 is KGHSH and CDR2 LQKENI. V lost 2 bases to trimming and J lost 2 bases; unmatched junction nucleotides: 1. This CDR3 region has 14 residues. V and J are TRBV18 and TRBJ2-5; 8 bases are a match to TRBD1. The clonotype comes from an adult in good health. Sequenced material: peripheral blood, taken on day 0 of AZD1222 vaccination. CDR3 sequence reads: CASSPNRGQETQYF. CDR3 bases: TGTGCCAGCTCACCAAACAGGGGGCAAGAGACCCAGTACTTC.